The count of the clone carrying this T cell receptor (beta chain) is one. The data were taken from a study of cytomegalovirus exposure and HLA in healthy donors. Germline V gives CDR1 MDHEN, CDR2 SYDVKM. This CDR3 is built from 15 residues. Between the trimmed V and J ends, which lost 5 bases and 2 bases, there was a span of 15 bases. Primers for the PCR totalled 60 Vbeta and 13 Jbeta. Libraries were prepared by immunoSEQ multiplex PCR; TCRdb keeps only in-frame clonotypes and omits some of them. Here the sample spans over 85,000 clones, roughly 80% being singletons. Material: PBMCs. The sequence came from a woman aged 30 to 39 in good health and CMV-seronegative. The V gene is TRBV28, the J gene TRBJ2-5; D not certain. CDR3 DNA sequence: TGTGCCAGCAGTCCAAGCCCAGGAATTCAAGAGACCCAGTACTTC. This encodes CASSPSPGIQETQYF.